These T cell receptor beta chains were read from a single sample in a study of beta chain features in type 1 diabetes. Sequencing used immunoSEQ multiplex PCR; TCRdb keeps in-frame clones, though not all of them. This table holds about 370,000 clones, roughly 9.8% found once. Sequences were obtained from central memory CD4+ T cells from blood. The origin of the receptors is a man aged 25 to 40 with type 1 diabetes. The CDR3 runs from the conserved cysteine through the conserved F or W. D genes are given only for firm matches. A clone size is listed for some rows: how often the clone was seen (once, few, many), or a class if it is expanded.

>TRBJ1-5|TRBV10-3|-|few
CASSYGANQPQHF
TGTGCCAGCAGTTACGGGGCAAATCAGCCCCAGCATTTT
>TRBJ2-7|TRBV4-3|-|-
CASSGSPGEQYF
TGCGCCAGCAGCGGGTCTCCCGGCGAGCAGTACTTC
>TRBJ2-7|TRBV5-4|-|-
CATGEVEQYF
TGTGCCACTGGGGAGGTCGAGCAGTACTTC
>TRBJ1-3|TRBV28|-|few
CASSPSWNTIYF
TGTGCCAGCAGCCCCTCCTGGAACACCATATATTTT
>TRBJ1-2|TRBV19|-|-
CASSINDRFYTF
TGTGCCAGTAGTATCAATGACAGATTCTACACCTTC
>TRBJ1-4|TRBV28|-|-
CASSFSGSEKLFF
TGTGCCAGCAGTTTTTCCGGGTCGGAAAAACTGTTTTTT
>TRBJ1-1|TRBV30|-|few
CAWSFGGNTEAFF
TGTGCCTGGAGTTTCGGAGGAAACACTGAAGCTTTCTTT
>TRBJ2-3|TRBV5-6|-|-
CASSPGTDTQYF
TGTGCCAGCAGCCCCGGCACAGATACGCAGTATTTT
>TRBJ1-2|TRBV11-2|TRBD1|-
CASSPGTGMGYTF
TGTGCCAGCAGCCCCGGGACAGGGATGGGCTACACCTTC
>TRBJ1-3|TRBV9|-|few
CASSSQTSSGNTIYF
TGTGCCAGCAGCTCTCAGACAAGCTCTGGAAACACCATATATTTT
>TRBJ2-7|TRBV5-1|TRBD1|-
CASSETGTGTEQYF
TGCGCCAGCAGCGAGACCGGGACAGGCACCGAGCAGTACTTC
>TRBJ2-2|TRBV5-6|TRBD2|few
CASSLGRGRNTGELFF
TGTGCCAGCAGCTTGGGGCGCGGGAGGAACACCGGGGAGCTGTTTTTT
>TRBJ2-1|TRBV9|TRBD2|few
CASSVGSGGGLAGGIEQFF
TGTGCCAGCAGCGTAGGATCTGGAGGAGGGTTAGCGGGAGGGATTGAGCAGTTCTTC
>TRBJ2-1|TRBV21-1|-|few
CASSSGSADEQFF
TGTGCCAGCAGCTCAGGGTCAGCGGATGAGCAGTTCTTC
>TRBJ1-5|TRBV19|-|few
CASSIEGLGQPQHF
TGTGCCAGTAGTATAGAAGGGCTCGGTCAGCCCCAGCATTTT
>TRBJ1-2|TRBV2|-|few
CASSQINYGYTF
TGTGCCAGCAGTCAAATCAACTATGGCTACACCTTC
>TRBJ2-3|TRBV4-2|-|few
CASSQGKGVPPDTQYF
TGTGCCAGCAGCCAGGGCAAGGGCGTACCCCCAGATACGCAGTATTTT
>TRBJ2-5|TRBV30|TRBD2|few
CASPLAGGETQYF
TGTGCCAGCCCACTAGCGGGAGGCGAGACCCAGTACTTC
>TRBJ2-1|TRBV10-1|-|few
CASLLTGTSYNEQFF
TGCGCCAGCCTTCTTACGGGGACTTCCTACAATGAGCAGTTCTTC
>TRBJ2-7|TRBV29-1|TRBD1|-
CSVEPPTGDEQYF
TGCAGCGTTGAACCCCCGACAGGGGACGAGCAGTACTTC
>TRBJ1-2|TRBV6-1|TRBD1|-
CASSAVTGTAFYGYTF
TGTGCCAGCAGTGCTGTAACCGGGACAGCATTCTATGGCTACACCTTC
>TRBJ2-3|TRBV5-1|TRBD2|few
CASSLAPIGSGSLDTQYF
TGCGCCAGCAGCTTGGCCCCGATTGGTAGCGGGAGTTTGGATACGCAGTATTTT
>TRBJ2-1|TRBV29-1|-|-
CSVSSSTFSNEQFF
TGCAGCGTTTCCTCTTCAACGTTTTCGAATGAGCAGTTCTTC
>TRBJ2-5|TRBV4-2|TRBD2|-
CASSQGGLAGASETQYF
TGTGCCAGCAGCCAAGGAGGACTAGCGGGAGCGTCAGAGACCCAGTACTTC
>TRBJ1-1|TRBV11-2|-|-
CASSLSWGTEAFF
TGTGCCAGCAGCCTCTCGTGGGGGACTGAAGCTTTCTTT
>TRBJ2-1|TRBV6-1|-|many
CASRDIYVEFF
TGTGCCAGCAGGGACATTTACGTTGAGTTCTTC
>TRBJ2-3|TRBV14|-|-
CASSPRLTDTQYF
TGTGCCAGCAGCCCCCGACTAACAGATACGCAGTATTTT
>TRBJ1-1|TRBV5-1|-|-
CASSLEGLNEAFF
TGCGCCAGCAGCTTGGAGGGGTTAAATGAAGCTTTCTTT
>TRBJ1-1|TRBV5-5|TRBD1|few
CASSFTGTGILEAFF
TGTGCCAGCAGCTTCACCGGGACAGGGATACTTGAAGCTTTCTTT
>TRBJ2-1|TRBV5-5|-|-
CASSLQGQYNEQFF
TGTGCCAGCAGCTTGCAGGGTCAGTACAATGAGCAGTTCTTC
>TRBJ2-7|TRBV2|TRBD2|-
CASSVTSAAYEQYF
TGTGCCAGCAGCGTGACTAGCGCCGCCTACGAGCAGTACTTC
>TRBJ2-7|TRBV6-1|-|few
CASRRTETSYEQYF
TGTGCCAGCAGGAGGACAGAAACCTCCTACGAGCAGTACTTC
>TRBJ1-2|TRBV5-4|TRBD1|once
CASSAGQGDYGYTF
TGTGCCAGCAGCGCAGGACAGGGAGACTATGGCTACACCTTC